This T cell receptor (beta chain) was observed in a study of cytomegalovirus exposure and HLA in healthy donors. Study overall: As an earlier analysis found, around 200 million T cells yielded about 120 million unique TCR beta sequences.

A word on this clone: The target antigen is unknown.

PCR primers comprised 60 Vbeta and 13 Jbeta primers. As handled by the study authors: Later work found 65 million to 90 million unique TCR beta chains, with approximately 12 million shared. The assay was immunoSEQ multiplex PCR, and TCRdb's table has in-frame clones only and misses some. Clone size and the V and J calls come from that table; the DNA yielded D and trimming. This sample has around 130,000 clones, with approximately 72% found just once. Study-wide results and caveats: TCR beta sequences numbering 15,000 to 20,000 were associated with HLA alleles at 0.05 false discovery rate in a later analysis. Per a prior analysis, the majority of TCR beta V segments were productive roughly 87% or roughly 30% of the time.

This sequence originates from a woman aged 55-69 years in good health and CMV-seronegative. The specimen sequenced was PBMCs.

CDR3 amino acids: CASGPGSFYEQYF. The CDR3 coding sequence is TGCGCCAGCGGCCCCGGGTCCTTCTACGAGCAGTACTTC. The chain recombines TRBV5-1 with TRBJ2-7; D is uncertain. There are 13 residues in the CDR3. Per germline, CDR1 SGHRS and CDR2 YFSETQ. V lost 7 bases to trimming and J lost 3 bases, with 14 bases between them.